Detailed here is one TCR beta chain. What it binds is unknown. The CDR3 sequence is 24 residues long. Assay: immunoSEQ multiplex PCR; the TCRdb copy retains only in-frame clones and omits some. The repertoire holds 2 million to 2.5 million clones, with 95% as singletons. The data originate from a study of shared clonotypes between healthy human individuals. A CD45RA+ naive subset and a CD45RA-negative memory subset were split from CD4+ cells. The study, taken as a whole, reports: Researchers found naive subsets generally carried larger estimated richness than memory subsets. Clonotype sharing across donors was expected to vary with sequencing depth.

This chain connects TRBV21-1 to TRBJ2-7; the table names TRBD2, a call not compared with the DNA. TRBV21-1 represents a pseudogene. The sequencing input was naive CD4+ T cells sorted from blood. Subset of the sample: CD45RA+ positively selected. The receptor comes from a young man in good health. This CDR3 is CASSKARGGPTGEKGTSGTHEQYF. Here the CDR3 DNA reads TGTGCCAGCAGCAAAGCTCGGGGGGGTCCGACAGGCGAAAAGGGGACTAGCGGGACCCACGAGCAGTACTTC.